Listed here are 17 T cell receptor beta chains from one sample, sequenced in a study of tumor and adjacent non-tumor tissue in lung cancer. No cell sorting was done before RNA was extracted from the tissue. A modified ARM-PCR protocol with three rounds of nested PCR amplified TCRbeta. TCRdb re-called the multiplex PCR reads through MiXCR, storing one row per CDR3 protein. The sample includes approximately 120,000 distinct CDR3 sequences, roughly 73% of them seen just once. The sequenced material came from lung tumor tissue. These receptors were obtained from a woman aged 55-70 years with non-small cell lung cancer.

The chain carries TRBV28 and TRBJ2-3, with D hard to call. The germline CDR1 and CDR2 sequences are MDHEN and SYDVKM. The CDR3 runs to 13 residues. Trimming removed 7 bases from V and 2 bases from J, with 10 bases in between. CDR3 bases: TGTGCCAGCAACCGGCAGGCCACAGATACGCAGTATTTT. Its translation is CASNRQATDTQYF.

The chain uses TRBV28 and TRBJ1-5, with TRBD1 as a possible D gene (5 bases). CDR1 and CDR2 from the germline V gene are MDHEN and SYDVKM. The CDR3 loop spans 15 amino acids. Trimming stripped 3 bases from V and 6 bases from J, with 15 bases between. The CDR3 protein is CASSLGVGRLQPQHF. DNA of the CDR3: TGTGCCAGCAGTTTGGGTGTGGGACGTCTTCAGCCCCAGCATTTT.

The chain is built from TRBV6-1 and TRBJ1-1; D perhaps matches TRBD1 (5 bases). Trimming stripped 6 bases from V and 0 bases from J, with 17 bases between. Per germline, CDR1 MNHNS and CDR2 SASEGT. The CDR3 sequence is 16 residues long. CDR3 protein: CASSPRQRRMNTEAFF. In DNA, the CDR3 is TGTGCCAGCAGCCCCAGACAGCGTAGAATGAACACTGAAGCTTTCTTT.

Concerning this clonotype itself: Just one base apart from a much larger clone, this may be a read error. The chain uses TRBV6-5 and TRBJ1-2, with a weak D call TRBD1 (6 bases). The germline V gene has CDR1 MNHEY and CDR2 SVGAGI. The length of the CDR3 is 15 residues. V lost 2 bases and J 5 bases, leaving 15 bases between the germline ends. In DNA, the CDR3 is TGTGCCAGCAGTTACATGAGGACAGCTAGTTATGGCTACACCTTC. It translates to CASSYMRTASYGYTF.

This clonotype was observed a few times. At one boundary the junction diverges from the germline segment, which might be a read error. The V call is TRBV6-1, the J call TRBJ1-4; D is uncertain. Per the germline V gene, CDR1 is MNHNS and CDR2 is SASEGT. CDR3 length: 14 residues. The DNA for the CDR3 is TGTGTCAGCACTGAACAAACAACTAATGAAAAACTGTTTTTT. The encoded protein is CVSTEQTTNEKLFF.

Turning to this clonotype: Relative to the germline gene, one junction end is altered; a read error may explain this. This sequence joins TRBV11-2 and TRBJ1-2; maybe TRBD1 (5 bases). The germline V gene has CDR1 SGHAT and CDR2 FQNNGV. The CDR3 contains 15 residues. The CDR3 region is CASSLESTAIYSYIF. The CDR3 DNA is TGTGCCAGCAGCTTAGAATCGACAGCTATCTATAGCTACATCTTC. The full variable domain, with the rest looked up from reference TRBV11-2 and TRBJ1-2, is EAGVAQSPRYKIIEKRQSVAFWCNPISGHATLYWYQQILGQGPKLLIQFQNNGVVDDSQLPKDRFSAERLKGVDSTLKIQPAKLEDSAVYLCASSLESTAIYSYIFGSGTRLTVV.

This chain uses TRBV11-2 with TRBJ1-1; possible D gene TRBD1, 6 bases. Germline CDR1 and CDR2: SGHAT and FQNNGV. Trimming took 1 base from V and 10 from J, leaving 16 bases between them. This CDR3 is built from 14 residues. CDR3 protein: CASSLVQGNIGAFF. The CDR3 nucleotides read TGTGCCAGCAGCTTAGTTCAGGGGAACATTGGAGCTTTCTTT. Together with reference TRBV11-2 and TRBJ1-1, the CDR3 gives the full variable domain: EAGVAQSPRYKIIEKRQSVAFWCNPISGHATLYWYQQILGQGPKLLIQFQNNGVVDDSQLPKDRFSAERLKGVDSTLKIQPAKLEDSAVYLCASSLVQGNIGAFFGQGTRLTVV.

J is TRBJ2-5 and V is TRBV7-9; D is possibly TRBD1 (6 bases). Germline CDR1 is SEHNR and CDR2 is FQNEAQ (reference sequence). The CDR3 has 13 residues. The ends were cut back, 7 bases at V and 1 base at J, with 10 bases in the middle. In nucleotides, the CDR3 is TGTGCCAGCAATACAGGGTCCCAAGAGACCCAGTACTTC. Translating it yields CASNTGSQETQYF.

Regarding this clonotype: Sequence at one end of the junction differs from germline and may be a read error. This rearrangement joins TRBV6-5 to TRBJ2-7; D remains unclear. This CDR3 region has 13 residues. CDR1 is MNHEY and CDR2 is SVGAGI in the germline V gene. The DNA for the CDR3 is TGTGCCTGCAGGTCGGGTTATACCTACGAGCAGTACTTC. Protein sequence: CACRSGYTYEQYF.

This clonotype is a singleton in its sample. The germline gene is not matched at one end of the junction; a read error may be the cause. V gene TRBV11-2 combines with J gene TRBJ1-6, with D unclear. The CDR3 sequence is 15 residues long. Germline values: CDR1 SGHAT, CDR2 FQNNGV. The CDR3 loop is CASSLEDGYNSPLHF. The CDR3, as DNA: TGTGCAAGCAGCTTAGAGGATGGATATAATTCACCCCTCCACTTT. The full variable domain, with the rest looked up from reference TRBV11-2 and TRBJ1-6, is EAGVAQSPRYKIIEKRQSVAFWCNPISGHATLYWYQQILGQGPKLLIQFQNNGVVDDSQLPKDRFSAERLKGVDSTLKIQPAKLEDSAVYLCASSLEDGYNSPLHFGNGTRLTVT.

With respect to this clonotype: One junction end does not reproduce the germline sequence, and a read error may be involved. This chain uses TRBV29-1 with TRBJ2-3, with unresolved D. There are 12 residues in the CDR3. Per germline, CDR1 SQVTM and CDR2 ANQGSEA. Here the CDR3 reads CSITALADTHYF. DNA for the CDR3: TGCAGCATTACAGCGTTGGCAGATACGCATTATTTT.

This clonotype ranks as medium-sized. The V and J genes are TRBV20-1 and TRBJ2-7; TRBD2 agrees at 7 bases. After removal of 7 bases from V and 2 bases from J, the junction contained 5 bases not matched to a gene. Per the germline V gene, CDR1 is DFQATT and CDR2 is SNEGSKA (reference sequence). The CDR3 sequence is 12 residues long. The chain's CDR3 is CSVSSGTYEQYF. In DNA, the CDR3 is TGCAGTGTCTCTAGCGGAACCTACGAGCAGTACTTC.

There are a few counts of this clonotype. A read error is possible here, since a much larger clone lies one base away. V gene TRBV20-1 combines with J gene TRBJ2-2, with 8 bases matching TRBD2. The CDR3 totals 13 residues. The germline CDR1 and CDR2 sequences are DFQATT and SNEGSKA (reference sequence). CDR3 amino acids: CSASAGGTGELLF. The DNA of the CDR3 is TGCAGTGCTTCCGCGGGGGGCACCGGGGAGCTGCTTTTT.

In the case of this clonotype: At one end, the junction sequence differs from germline, possibly due to a read error. V usage is TRBV4-1 and J usage is TRBJ2-1; 9 nucleotides agree with TRBD2. The germline V gene encodes CDR1 MGHRA and CDR2 YSYEKL. CDR3 length: 14 residues. CDR3 DNA sequence: TGCGCGAGCAGCCCCACGGGGCTAGCGGGGACCGGGTTCTTC. Translated, it gives CASSPTGLAGTGFF.

On this clonotype itself: At one of its ends the junction is not consistent with the germline gene, which may arise from a read error. V usage is TRBV4-3 and J usage is TRBJ2-5; D perhaps matches TRBD2 (6 bases). Germline V gives CDR1 LGHNA, CDR2 YSLEER. The CDR3 is 15 amino acids. The CDR3 nucleotides read TGCGCCAGCAGGCAAGAATGGCGGGACCAAGAGACCGAGTACTTC. Translated: CASRQEWRDQETEYF.

The V call is TRBV20-1, the J call TRBJ2-7; a possible D gene is TRBD1 (6 bases). The germline V gene has CDR1 DFQATT and CDR2 SNEGSKA (reference sequence). The V gene lost 7 bases and the J gene lost 7 bases, with 26 bases spanning the gap. This CDR3 is built from 15 residues. CDR3 region: CSVREPGHGVKEQYF. DNA of the CDR3: TGCAGTGTTAGGGAACCGGGACATGGGGTAAAAGAGCAGTACTTC.

As for this clonotype: An end of the junction does not agree with germline; a read error may underlie this. In nucleotides, the CDR3 is TGTGCCAGCAGTGAGGGTAAGAGGGCGGGCAGCAATCAGCCTCAGGATTTT. Protein sequence: CASSEGKRAGSNQPQDF. This rearrangement joins TRBV6-1 to TRBJ1-5; the D is unclear. The CDR3 length is 17 residues. The V gene's germline CDR1 is MNHNS and CDR2 SASEGT.